The rows below give T cell receptor beta chains drawn from one sample of a study of blood T cell repertoires in COVID-19. Assay used: immunoSEQ multiplex PCR; TCRdb lists only in-frame clones, some missing. The sample lists hundreds of thousands of clones; roughly 90% were seen once. Sequencing was done on a sample of peripheral blood. These TCRs come from a man aged 18-30 years with active or convalescent COVID-19. Both conserved end residues are part of each CDR3. A D gene is named only where the DNA matches it firmly. Clone size appears in some rows only: once, few, many, or a class for an expanded clone.

CDR3 DNA,CDR3 protein,D gene,V gene,clone size,J gene
TGTGCCAGCTCACGGGGACAGGGGGCGAACACTGAAGCTTTCTTT,CASSRGQGANTEAFF,TRBD1,TRBV18,NA,TRBJ1-1
TGTGCCAGCAGCGTAGCTACAGGGGGGTTAGGGGATACGCAGTATTTT,CASSVATGGLGDTQYF,TRBD1,TRBV9,NA,TRBJ2-3
TGTGCCAGCAGTTCGACTAGAACCTCCTACAATGAGCAGTTCTTC,CASSSTRTSYNEQFF,NA,TRBV6-5,once,TRBJ2-1
TGTGCCAGCTCACCAGCGCAGGGACTTCAGCCCCAGCATTTT,CASSPAQGLQPQHF,NA,TRBV18,few,TRBJ1-5
TGTGCCAGCAGCTTAGTTGGGGGCGGCTACGAGCAGTACTTC,CASSLVGGGYEQYF,NA,TRBV11-2,NA,TRBJ2-7
TGTGCCAGCAGCCCATCGGGGAGGGGTGGCAATCAGCCCCAGCATTTT,CASSPSGRGGNQPQHF,NA,TRBV27,NA,TRBJ1-5
TGTGCCAGCAGCTTAGGCGGAGGATCGGATGGCTACACCTTC,CASSLGGGSDGYTF,NA,TRBV7-9,NA,TRBJ1-2
TGTGCCACCAGCAGCAGCGGGAGGGCCTACGAGCAGTACTTC,CATSSSGRAYEQYF,TRBD2,TRBV15,NA,TRBJ2-7
TGTGCCAGCACTACGGGGAACACCGGGGAGCTGTTTTTT,CASTTGNTGELFF,NA,TRBV9,NA,TRBJ2-2
TGTGCCAGCAGTCAGGGGGCCTATGGCTACACCTTC,CASSQGAYGYTF,TRBD1,TRBV28,NA,TRBJ1-2
TGCGCCAGCAGTCGGGACAGGGGGTCCTACGAGCAGTACTTC,CASSRDRGSYEQYF,TRBD1,TRBV10-2,NA,TRBJ2-7
TGCGCCAGCAGCGGGGGGAATAGCGGGAGTTCAGGGGATGAGCAGTTCTTC,CASSGGNSGSSGDEQFF,TRBD2,TRBV5-1,NA,TRBJ2-1
TGTGCCAGCAGACTAGCGGGGGGGTACAATGAGCAGTTCTTC,CASRLAGGYNEQFF,TRBD2,TRBV5-4,NA,TRBJ2-1
TGTGCCAGCGGACGGAGACGGGGAGGCTACACCTTC,CASGRRRGGYTF,NA,TRBV28,NA,TRBJ1-2
TGTGCCAGCACTCCCGACTCCGAGTCCTCACCCTCTGGGGCCAACGTCCTGACTTTC,CASTPDSESSPSGANVLTF,NA,TRBV27,few,TRBJ2-6
TGTGCCAGCAGCCGGGAAGCGGGAGCTAGCACCGGGGAGCTGTTTTTT,CASSREAGASTGELFF,TRBD2,TRBV4-2,NA,TRBJ2-2
TGCGCCAGCTGCTCTTTTCTAGTAGGTTACAATGAGCAGTTCTTC,CASCSFLVGYNEQFF,NA,TRBV5-1,once,TRBJ2-1
TGTGCCAGCAGTTACTTGGGACAGGGAGAAGTAGATACGCAGTATTTT,CASSYLGQGEVDTQYF,TRBD1,TRBV6-5,NA,TRBJ2-3
TGTGCCAGCAGTTGGGAACAGGGTACCCACGAGCAGTACTTC,CASSWEQGTHEQYF,NA,TRBV6-5,few,TRBJ2-7
TGCGCCAGCAGCTTCGGATCCCTAGCGGTACAAGAGACCCAGTACTTC,CASSFGSLAVQETQYF,TRBD2,TRBV5-1,NA,TRBJ2-5
TGTGCCAGCAGCAAAGGGGAAAACTATGGCTACACCTTC,CASSKGENYGYTF,NA,TRBV6-2/TRBV6-3,NA,TRBJ1-2
TGTGCCAGCAAATCCGGGATCTTTAATTCACCCCTCCACTTT,CASKSGIFNSPLHF,NA,TRBV7-8,NA,TRBJ1-6
TGTGCCACCAGCGGGCGCCTCCGCGGAGGTAACTATGGCTACACCTTC,CATSGRLRGGNYGYTF,NA,TRBV15,NA,TRBJ1-2
TGTGCCAGCAGTTGGCGAGGTGAAAAACTGTTTTTT,CASSWRGEKLFF,NA,TRBV27,NA,TRBJ1-4
TGTGCCAGCAGTGAAGGGCAGGGGAACACTGAAGCTTTCTTT,CASSEGQGNTEAFF,NA,TRBV6-1,few,TRBJ1-1
TGCGCCAGCAGCTCACAGGGGGCTGGAAACACCATATATTTT,CASSSQGAGNTIYF,TRBD1,TRBV5-1,NA,TRBJ1-3
TGTGCCAGCTCAAGGGACATGTACGAGCAGTACTTC,CASSRDMYEQYF,NA,TRBV18,NA,TRBJ2-7
TGCGCCAGCCGATCAGGGACTCTGTGGACCGGGGAGCTGTTTTTT,CASRSGTLWTGELFF,NA,TRBV5-1,NA,TRBJ2-2
TGTGCCAGCAGCTTAACTCCGGGACTAGGCTACGAGCAGTACTTC,CASSLTPGLGYEQYF,TRBD2,TRBV7-2,NA,TRBJ2-7
TGCGCCAGCAGCCAAGGGGGGGTCGGCACCGGGGAGCTGTTTTTT,CASSQGGVGTGELFF,NA,TRBV4-3,once,TRBJ2-2
TGTGCCAGCAGCCCCCTCTCCTCTGAAGCTTTCTTT,CASSPLSSEAFF,NA,TRBV4-2,few,TRBJ1-1
TGTGCCAGCAGCCGACTAGCGGGGGGACCCGGGGAGCTGTTTTTT,CASSRLAGGPGELFF,TRBD2,TRBV5-6,NA,TRBJ2-2
TGTGCCAGCGTCCAAATGACAGGGGGCAAAACTGAAGCTTTCTTT,CASVQMTGGKTEAFF,TRBD1,TRBV6-5,NA,TRBJ1-1
TGTGCCAGCAGTGAAGGGGGGGGCAGGGTAGAGTTGGGTGGCTACACCTTC,CASSEGGGRVELGGYTF,NA,TRBV25-1,NA,TRBJ1-2
TGTGCCAGCAGTCCTATGGGACAGGGTTACAATGAGCAGTTCTTC,CASSPMGQGYNEQFF,TRBD1,TRBV28,NA,TRBJ2-1
TGCGCCAGCAGCGAACTAGCGGGACAGGGGGGCGAGCAGTACTTC,CASSELAGQGGEQYF,NA,TRBV5-1,NA,TRBJ2-7
TGCGCCAGCAGAACAGACAGGGGGCTTTGGGAGACCCAGTACTTC,CASRTDRGLWETQYF,TRBD1,TRBV5-1,NA,TRBJ2-5
TGCGCCAGCAGCCAACCCGGCGGGGCAGGGAGCACTCGCGAGCAGTACTTC,CASSQPGGAGSTREQYF,NA,TRBV4-1,NA,TRBJ2-7
TGTGCCATCGGGCGGGCGAACACTGAAGCTTTCTTT,CAIGRANTEAFF,NA,TRBV10-3,NA,TRBJ1-1